Described below is a single T cell receptor beta chain sequence and its context. Its cognate antigen has yet to be identified. Per-base qualities were not stored, and no clone one base away is much larger. The sample belongs to a study of T-cell memory formation after mild COVID-19 listed by TCRdb under 2021. Regarding the research as a whole: TCR sequence clusters from the two donors were found to be largely donor specific. Two young, previously healthy adult volunteers, one female and one male, were included in the cohort. Longitudinal TCRalpha and TCRbeta repertoire sequencing tracked T-cell clones expanding and contracting after mild COVID-19 in two donors. Results the study describes overall, beyond this receptor: Some responding clones were detected in pre-infection memory, which suggested that pre-existing cross-reactive memory T cells had joined the SARS-CoV-2 response. Contracting CD4+ clones were found mainly in CM and EM memory subsets, while CD8+ clones were enriched in EMRA. The study covered only a couple of mild cases, and larger cohorts including severe cases with pre-infection samples were considered necessary. The second-wave clones that peaked on day 37 were not confirmed to be SARS-CoV-2 specific. Clones that contracted from day 15 to 85 showed balanced CD4/CD8 phenotypes, whereas a second wave of clones that expanded from day 15 to 37 leaned towards CD4+.

Ficoll-Paque density gradient centrifugation was used to isolate PBMCs. The cysteine opens and the phenylalanine closes a CDR3 of 16 amino acids. The read is trimmed to its CDR3 DNA, 48 bases read in frame from base 1. Taken from the germline V gene, the CDR1 and CDR2 loops are SNHLY and FYNNEI. A distance of 18 bases separates the germline ends of V and J, which lose 7 bases and 0 bases respectively. The listed sequencing device is Illumina NovaSeq 6000. TCRalpha and TCRbeta cDNA libraries were built by 5'RACE with constant-segment primers, adding sample barcodes and unique molecular identifiers. Trizol reagent was used to extract RNA from every sample. Library amplification was performed in two PCR steps, and a second sample barcode and Illumina TruSeq adapters were introduced in the second step. Sequencing of the libraries was done on an Illumina NovaSeq, producing 2 x 150 bp paired-end reads. Per the original workflow: Demultiplexing of reads and collapsing into UMI-guided consensus sequences were performed with migec v1.2.7. Using mixcr v2.1.11, the UMI consensuses were aligned to TRA and TRB V and J templates and assembled into clonotypes. Clonotypes were classified as expanded or contracted when called significant by both edgeR and NoisET, with noise models trained on biological replicates. For edgeR calls, the thresholds were a false discovery rate-adjusted p below 0.01 and a log2 fold-change of 1. As an exploratory analysis of dynamics, max-normalized trajectories of the 1000 most abundant clonotypes were examined by PCA with hierarchical clustering. Separately sequenced CD4+ and CD8+ repertoires were used to assign the CD4 or CD8 phenotype of responding clones. TCRdb reran the public reads through fastp at Q25 and MiXCR, keeping productive beta chains. Every distinct CDR3 protein forms one entry, paired with its most common genes and DNA. TCRdb's processing, not the study's, gives the V and J calls here. The sample table lists tens of thousands of distinct CDR3 sequences, around 13% of them with a count of one. Approximately 26% of the sample belongs to the ten largest clones.

Sequencing was done on a sample of PBMCs or a T cell subset sorted from them (not recorded which). The receptor comes from an adult woman who had mild COVID-19 (a few samples of this study predate the infection). The sample titles of this study are shuffled in the database, so cell type and time point are left out; the donor was told from shared clones. This chain is built from TRBV2 and TRBJ1-2, and perhaps TRBD1 as D gene, on 5 matching bases. The DNA sequence follows: TGTGCCAGCAACCGCAGGGACCTGTTAGCTAACTATGGCTACACCTTC. It codes for CASNRRDLLANYGYTF.